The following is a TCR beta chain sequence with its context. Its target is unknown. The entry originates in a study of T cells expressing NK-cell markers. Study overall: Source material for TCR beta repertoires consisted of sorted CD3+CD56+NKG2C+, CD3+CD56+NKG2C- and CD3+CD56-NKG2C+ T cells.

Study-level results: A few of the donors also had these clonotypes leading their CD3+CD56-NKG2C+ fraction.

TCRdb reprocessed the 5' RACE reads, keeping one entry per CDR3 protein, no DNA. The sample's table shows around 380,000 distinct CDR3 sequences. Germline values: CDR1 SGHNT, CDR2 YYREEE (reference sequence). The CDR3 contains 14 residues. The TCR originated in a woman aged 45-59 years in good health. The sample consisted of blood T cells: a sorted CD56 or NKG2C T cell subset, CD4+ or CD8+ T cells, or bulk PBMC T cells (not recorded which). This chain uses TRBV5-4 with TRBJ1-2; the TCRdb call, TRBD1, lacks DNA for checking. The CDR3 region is CASSLVGEPRGYTF.